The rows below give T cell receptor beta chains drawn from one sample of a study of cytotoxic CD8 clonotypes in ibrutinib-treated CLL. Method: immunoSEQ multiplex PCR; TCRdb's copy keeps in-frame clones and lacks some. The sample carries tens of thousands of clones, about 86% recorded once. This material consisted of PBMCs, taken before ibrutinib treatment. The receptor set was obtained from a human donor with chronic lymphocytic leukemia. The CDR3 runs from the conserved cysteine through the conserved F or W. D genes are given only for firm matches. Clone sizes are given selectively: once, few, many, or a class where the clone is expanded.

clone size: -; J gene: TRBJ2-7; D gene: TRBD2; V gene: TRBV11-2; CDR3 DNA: TGTGCCAGCAGCTTAGATGCGCTAGCGGGCGAGCAGTACTTC; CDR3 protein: CASSLDALAGEQYF
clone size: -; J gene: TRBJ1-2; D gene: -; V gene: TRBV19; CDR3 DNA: TGTGCCAGTAGTTGGGGTTGGCACTATGGCTACACCTTC; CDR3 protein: CASSWGWHYGYTF
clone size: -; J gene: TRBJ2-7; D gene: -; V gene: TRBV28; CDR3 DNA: TGTGCCAGCAGTCAGGGACCCTACGAGCAGTACTTC; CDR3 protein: CASSQGPYEQYF
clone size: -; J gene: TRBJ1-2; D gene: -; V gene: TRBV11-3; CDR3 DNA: TGTGCCAGCAGCCAAGGACAGTTCGTCTACACCTTC; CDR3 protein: CASSQGQFVYTF
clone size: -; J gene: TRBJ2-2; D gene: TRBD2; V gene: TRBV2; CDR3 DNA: TGTGCCAGCATAGGGCTAGCGGGAGGTGGCGGGGAGCTGTTTTTT; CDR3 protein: CASIGLAGGGGELFF
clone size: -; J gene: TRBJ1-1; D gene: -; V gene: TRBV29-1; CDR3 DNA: TGCAGCGTTGAAGATCGGAACCCTAAGGGAGACGTGACGGCTTTCTTT; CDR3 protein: CSVEDRNPKGDVTAFF
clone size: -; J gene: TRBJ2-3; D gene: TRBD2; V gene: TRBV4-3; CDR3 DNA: TGCGCCAGCAGCCAAGATATGGTAGCGGGGAGCACAGATACGCAGTATTTT; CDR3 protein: CASSQDMVAGSTDTQYF
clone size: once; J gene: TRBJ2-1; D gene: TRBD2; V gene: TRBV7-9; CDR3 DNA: TGTGCCAGCAGCTTAACAAGCGGGGGCCAGTACAATGAGCAGTTCTTC; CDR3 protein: CASSLTSGGQYNEQFF
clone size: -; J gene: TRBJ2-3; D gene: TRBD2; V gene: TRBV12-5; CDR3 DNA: TGTGCTAGTGGTCTCGGGGGGGGAGGCACAGATACGCAGTATTTT; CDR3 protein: CASGLGGGGTDTQYF
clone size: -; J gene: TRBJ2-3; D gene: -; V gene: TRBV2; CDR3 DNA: TGTGCTTGGGATGGGACAGATACGCAGTATTTT; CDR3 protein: CAWDGTDTQYF
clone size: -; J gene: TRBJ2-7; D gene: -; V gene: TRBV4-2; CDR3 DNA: TGTGCCAGCAGCCCACGGGGGAGGCCGAGCTACGAGCAGTACTTC; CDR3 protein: CASSPRGRPSYEQYF
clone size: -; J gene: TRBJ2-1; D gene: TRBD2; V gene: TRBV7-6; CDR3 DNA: TGTGCCAGCAGCTTAGCCCCTAGCGGGAATGAGCAGTTCTTC; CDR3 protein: CASSLAPSGNEQFF
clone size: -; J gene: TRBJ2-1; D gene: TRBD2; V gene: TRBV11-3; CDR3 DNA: TGTGCCAGCAGCCCCGCCGGGACTAGCGGGAGGGGTTCCTACAATGAGCAGTTCTTC; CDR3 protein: CASSPAGTSGRGSYNEQFF
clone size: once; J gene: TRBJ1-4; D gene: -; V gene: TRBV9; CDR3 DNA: TGTGCCAGCAGCGTTTCCGGAAGCGCCGACAGCTTCACGAATGAAAAACTGTTTTTT; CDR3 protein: CASSVSGSADSFTNEKLFF
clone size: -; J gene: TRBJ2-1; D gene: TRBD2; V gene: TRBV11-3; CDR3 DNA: TGTGCCAGCAGCTTACTAGCGGGAGGGCGTCACAATGAGCAGTTCTTC; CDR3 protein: CASSLLAGGRHNEQFF
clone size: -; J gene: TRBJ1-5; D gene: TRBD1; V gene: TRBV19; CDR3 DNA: TGTGCCAGTATTGGTGGTATCGGGACAGCCTCGAATCAGCCCCAGCATTTT; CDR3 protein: CASIGGIGTASNQPQHF
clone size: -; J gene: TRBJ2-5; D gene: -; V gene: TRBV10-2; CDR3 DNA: TGCGCCAGCAGTGAGTCGTCGGGGCCTCGGGAGACCCAGTACTTC; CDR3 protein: CASSESSGPRETQYF
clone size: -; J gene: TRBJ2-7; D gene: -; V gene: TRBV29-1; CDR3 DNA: TGCAGCGCGGCCCGGGGCACCGACAACGAGCAGTACTTC; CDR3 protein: CSAARGTDNEQYF
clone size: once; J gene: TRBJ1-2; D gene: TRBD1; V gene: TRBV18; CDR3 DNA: TGTGCCAGCTCACCATTGGGACAGGAAGATTATGGCTACACCTTC; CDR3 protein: CASSPLGQEDYGYTF
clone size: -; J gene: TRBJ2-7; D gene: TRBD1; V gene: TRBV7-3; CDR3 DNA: TGTGCCAGCAGCCGGGACAGGGCCTACGAGCAGTACTTC; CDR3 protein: CASSRDRAYEQYF
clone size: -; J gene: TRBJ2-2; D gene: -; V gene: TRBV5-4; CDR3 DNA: TGTGCCAGCAGCTTGCTCCGGACAGCCGCCGGGGAGCTGTTTTTT; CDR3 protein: CASSLLRTAAGELFF
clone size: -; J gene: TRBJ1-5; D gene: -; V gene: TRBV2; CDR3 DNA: TGTGCCAGCAGGGAAGAGCATCCTCAGCCCCAGCATTTT; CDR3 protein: CASREEHPQPQHF
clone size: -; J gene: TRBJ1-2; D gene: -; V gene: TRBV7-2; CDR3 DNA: TGTGCCAGCAGCCCTGACGGAATCTATGGCTACACCTTC; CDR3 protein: CASSPDGIYGYTF
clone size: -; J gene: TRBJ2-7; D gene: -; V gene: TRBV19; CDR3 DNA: TGTGCCAGTACCCCGGGTGGGGGGCCCTACGAGCAGTACTTC; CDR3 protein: CASTPGGGPYEQYF
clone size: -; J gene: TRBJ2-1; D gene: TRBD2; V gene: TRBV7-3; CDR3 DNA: TGTGCCAGCAGCTCAAACCCGGGAGGGTACAATGAGCAGTTCTTC; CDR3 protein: CASSSNPGGYNEQFF
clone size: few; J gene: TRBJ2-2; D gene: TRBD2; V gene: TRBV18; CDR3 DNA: TGTGCCAGCTCACCACCGGTGGGAGGGACCAACACCGGGGAGCTGTTTTTT; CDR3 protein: CASSPPVGGTNTGELFF
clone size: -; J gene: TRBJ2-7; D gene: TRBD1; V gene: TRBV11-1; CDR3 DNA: TGTGCCAGCAGCATCCGACAGGGTCAATCCTACGAGCAGTACTTC; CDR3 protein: CASSIRQGQSYEQYF
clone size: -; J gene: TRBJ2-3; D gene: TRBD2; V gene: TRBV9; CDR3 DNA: TGTGCCAGCACCTTGACTAGCGGGAGGAACACAGATACGCAGTATTTT; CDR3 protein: CASTLTSGRNTDTQYF
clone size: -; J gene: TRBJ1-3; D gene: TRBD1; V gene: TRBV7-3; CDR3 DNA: TGTGCCAGCAGCTTGGGGACAGGGAATCGAAACACCATATATTTT; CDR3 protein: CASSLGTGNRNTIYF
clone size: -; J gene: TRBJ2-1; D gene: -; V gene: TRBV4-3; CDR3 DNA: TGCGCCAGCAGCCAAGAGGCCTCTCAGGATAGCTACAATGAGCAGTTCTTC; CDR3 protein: CASSQEASQDSYNEQFF
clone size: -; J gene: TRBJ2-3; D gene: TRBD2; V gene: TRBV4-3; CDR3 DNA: TGCGCCAGCAGCCAAGGCCTAGCGGGAGGAAGCACAGATACGCAGTATTTT; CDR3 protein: CASSQGLAGGSTDTQYF
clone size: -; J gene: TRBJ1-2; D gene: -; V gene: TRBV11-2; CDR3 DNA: TGTGCCAGCAGCCGCACAGGGAGTAATGGCTACACCTTC; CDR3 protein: CASSRTGSNGYTF
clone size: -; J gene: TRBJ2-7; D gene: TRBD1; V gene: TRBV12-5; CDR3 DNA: TGTGCTAGTAACCGGGACAGGCGCCCCTCCTACGAGCAGTACTTC; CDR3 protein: CASNRDRRPSYEQYF
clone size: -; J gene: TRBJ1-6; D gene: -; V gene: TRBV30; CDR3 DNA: TGTGCCTGGAGAACTCTAGTCGGGCGTTCACCCCTCCACTTT; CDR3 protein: CAWRTLVGRSPLHF
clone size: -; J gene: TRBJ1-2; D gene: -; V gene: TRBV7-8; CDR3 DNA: TGTGCCAGCAGCTTCGCATCCGGGGGACCTTATGGCTACACCTTC; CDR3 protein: CASSFASGGPYGYTF
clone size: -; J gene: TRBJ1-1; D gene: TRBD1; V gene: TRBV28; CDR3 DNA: TGTGCCAGCAGATCGACAGGGAGGACTGAAGCTTTCTTT; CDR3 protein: CASRSTGRTEAFF
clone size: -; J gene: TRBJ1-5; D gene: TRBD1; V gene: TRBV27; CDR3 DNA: TGTGCCAGCAGTCCCCAGGGACAGCCTAATCAGCCCCAGCATTTT; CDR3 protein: CASSPQGQPNQPQHF
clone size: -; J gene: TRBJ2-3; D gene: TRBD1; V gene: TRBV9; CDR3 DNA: TGTGCCAGCAGCAACGGCAGGGGGACCACAGATACGCAGTATTTT; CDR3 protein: CASSNGRGTTDTQYF
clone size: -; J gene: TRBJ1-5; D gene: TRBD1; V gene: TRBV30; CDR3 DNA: TGTGCCTGGGTGACAGGGGTAGGTCAGCCCCAGCATTTT; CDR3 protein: CAWVTGVGQPQHF
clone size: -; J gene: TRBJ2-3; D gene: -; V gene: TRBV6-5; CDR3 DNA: TGTGCCAGCAGTTACTCGAACGATGCAGATACGCAGTATTTT; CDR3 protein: CASSYSNDADTQYF
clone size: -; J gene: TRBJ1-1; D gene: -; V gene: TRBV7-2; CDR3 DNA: TGTGCCAGCAGCTTAGAGTCCCGGATGAACACTGAAGCTTTCTTT; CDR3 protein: CASSLESRMNTEAFF
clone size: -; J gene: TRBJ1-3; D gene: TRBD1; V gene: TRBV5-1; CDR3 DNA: TGCGCCAGCTCGACAGGGGGCGCTGGAAACACCATATATTTT; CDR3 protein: CASSTGGAGNTIYF
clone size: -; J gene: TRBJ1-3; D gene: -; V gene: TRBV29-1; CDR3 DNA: TGCAGCGTGTTTAAGGAAAACCTCTCTGGAAACACCATATATTTT; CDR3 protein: CSVFKENLSGNTIYF
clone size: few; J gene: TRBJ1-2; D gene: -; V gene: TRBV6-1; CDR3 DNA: TGTGCCAGCAGTCCGACCGGGGCTAACTATGGCTACACCTTC; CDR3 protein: CASSPTGANYGYTF
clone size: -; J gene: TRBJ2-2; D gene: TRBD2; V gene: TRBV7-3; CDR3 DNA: TGTGCCAGCCGGTCGATAGCGGGAGAGGTCACCGGGGAGCTGTTTTTT; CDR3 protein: CASRSIAGEVTGELFF
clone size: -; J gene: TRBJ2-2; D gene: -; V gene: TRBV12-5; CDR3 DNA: TGTGCTAGTGGTTTGCCCCCAGCAGAGAACACCGGGGAGCTGTTTTTT; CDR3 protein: CASGLPPAENTGELFF
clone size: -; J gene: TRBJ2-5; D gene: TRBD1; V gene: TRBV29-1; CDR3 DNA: TGCAGCGTACGAGGACAGGGGGGTTCTGGGACCCAGTACTTC; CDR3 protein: CSVRGQGGSGTQYF
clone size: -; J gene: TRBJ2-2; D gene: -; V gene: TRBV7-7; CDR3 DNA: TGTGCCAGCAGCTTCTCGGGCGGGGAGCTGTTTTTT; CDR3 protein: CASSFSGGELFF
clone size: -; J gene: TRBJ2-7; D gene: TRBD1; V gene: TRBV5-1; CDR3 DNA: TGCGCCAGCAGGGACGGGACAGGCAGCTACGAGCAGTACTTC; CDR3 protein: CASRDGTGSYEQYF
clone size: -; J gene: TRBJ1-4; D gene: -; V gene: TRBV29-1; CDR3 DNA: TGCAGCGTCGAAAAAAATGAAAAACTGTTTTTT; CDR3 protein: CSVEKNEKLFF
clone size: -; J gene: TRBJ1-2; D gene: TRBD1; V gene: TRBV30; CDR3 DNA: TGTGCCTTCTATTCAGGGACAGGCCCGGTCCCCTATGGCTACACCTTC; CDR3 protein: CAFYSGTGPVPYGYTF
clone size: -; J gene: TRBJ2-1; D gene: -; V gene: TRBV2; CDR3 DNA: TGTGCCAGCAGTGAATTATATGAGCAGTTCTTC; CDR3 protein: CASSELYEQFF
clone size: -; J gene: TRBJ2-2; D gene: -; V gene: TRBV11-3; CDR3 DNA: TGTGCCAGCAGCTTAGAGGGCAGATACACCGGGGAGCTGTTTTTT; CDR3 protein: CASSLEGRYTGELFF